This T cell receptor (beta chain) is drawn from a study of Graves' ophthalmopathy and Graves' hyperthyroidism. Study as a whole: Peripheral blood was collected at initial diagnosis, before any treatment.

Overall study results and limits: Blood shared most expanded thyroid clonotypes above 0.001 frequency. Predictions made by the model for ophthalmopathy progression reached approximately 71% sensitivity and about 72% specificity.

A note on this clonotype: Antigen specificity is unknown.

Germline CDR1 is MDHEN and CDR2 is SYDVKM. Unmatched junction bases numbered 11, after V lost 3 bases and J lost 5 bases. The CDR3 is 16 amino acids. The sequenced template was RNA, covering the TCR beta CDR3 region. First-round RT-PCR with HTBI primers preceded a second-round multiplex PCR. A single record per CDR3 protein comes from TCRdb applying MiXCR to the multiplex PCR reads. The sample contains 200,000 to 250,000 distinct CDR3 sequences, approximately 21% of which appear only once. CAS ≥3, NOSPECS ≥4, moderate-to-severe activity and duration under 3 months marked donors with ophthalmopathy. This TCR came from a woman aged 45 to 65 with Graves' ophthalmopathy. The chain joins TRBV28 to TRBJ2-7; 9 bases line up with TRBD1. Sequenced sample: peripheral blood. The CDR3, as DNA: TGTGCCAGCAGTTTCCGGGACAGGGTGAAATTCCACGAGCAGTACTTC. Translation gives CASSFRDRVKFHEQYF.